Listed here are 12 T cell receptor beta chains from one sample, sequenced in a study of human thymus T cells. The thymus was resected at corrective cardiac surgery. The method was immunoSEQ multiplex PCR; TCRdb's version includes in-frame clones alone and lacks a portion of them. Counted here are some 72,000 clones, around 96% occurring once; the ten biggest clones make up 0.025% to 0.04%. Specimen: thymus tissue. The source is a boy in the first two years of life with a congenital heart defect but otherwise immunologically healthy.

The rearrangement links TRBV7-4 to TRBJ2-5, with TRBD2 identical over 10 bases. The CDR3 length is 17 residues. Looked up from germline, CDR1 is SGHVT and CDR2 is SQSDAQ. V was pared by 5 bases and J by 5 bases, with 14 bases of the junction left unmatched. The CDR3 sequence: CASSLVGAGGPGETQYF. The CDR3 DNA follows: TGTGCCAGCAGCCTCGTGGGAGCGGGAGGGCCGGGGGAGACCCAGTACTTC.

The CDR3 spells CASTRDSEAFF. The CDR3 DNA reads TGTGCCAGCACCCGGGACTCTGAAGCTTTCTTT. V is TRBV25-1 and J is TRBJ1-1, with D possibly matching TRBD1 (5 bases). Germline lookup yields CDR1 MGHDK and CDR2 SYGVNS. This CDR3 has 11 amino acids. V lost 7 bases to trimming and J lost 6 bases, with 9 bases between them.

J is TRBJ2-3 and V is TRBV7-9; 10 bases map to TRBD2. Germline trimming cut 1 base from V and 5 bases from J; bases unmatched to any gene: 6. The germline gives CDR1 SEHNR, CDR2 FQNEAQ (reference sequence). The CDR3 loop spans 16 amino acids. In DNA form, the CDR3 reads TGTGCCAGCAGCTTAGTAGCTAGCGGGGGTATAGATACGCAGTATTTT. As protein: CASSLVASGGIDTQYF.

The gene calls are TRBV29-1 and TRBJ1-1; 7 positions match TRBD1. The length of the CDR3 is 13 residues. The junction had 6 bases not matched to a gene; V was cut back by 5 bases and J by 3 bases. Germline CDR1 SQVTM, CDR2 ANQGSEA. The CDR3 loop is CSVRHRGYTEAFF. In nucleotides, the CDR3 is TGCAGCGTTCGGCACAGGGGTTACACTGAAGCTTTCTTT.

The gene calls are TRBV5-6 and TRBJ2-3; D possibly matches TRBD1 or TRBD2 (5 bases each). Germline V gives CDR1 SGHDT, CDR2 YYEEEE. This CDR3 is 16 amino acids long. V was shortened by 0 bases and J by 0 bases, with 11 bases between the two germline ends. CDR3 DNA sequence: TGTGCCAGCAGCTTGGCCCGGGACGGTAGCACAGATACGCAGTATTTT. Translated, it gives CASSLARDGSTDTQYF.

As concerns this clone: Germline and junction disagree at one end, which may indicate a read error. The chain joins TRBV9 to TRBJ2-1; 10 positions match TRBD2. Germline V gene sequence: CDR1 SGDLS, CDR2 YYNGEE. The CDR3 spans 15 residues. The CDR3 DNA reads TGTGCCAGCAGCCCTCTAGCGGGGGCCGACAAGGAGCAGTTCTTC. Protein product: CASSPLAGADKEQFF.

The V call is TRBV2, the J call TRBJ1-2; TRBD1 matches at 12 bases. Germline CDR1 SNHLY, CDR2 FYNNEI. The CDR3 is made up of 14 amino acids. Germline trimming cut 7 bases from V and 8 bases from J; bases unmatched to any gene: 8. The DNA for the CDR3 is TGTGCCAGCACCGAGGGACAGGGGGCGCAGGGCTACACCTTC. Its translation: CASTEGQGAQGYTF.

This chain joins TRBV28 and TRBJ2-2; possibly TRBD2 for D (6 bases). This CDR3 spans 17 amino acids. V was pared by 1 base and J by 2 bases, with 14 bases between. The V gene's germline CDR1 is MDHEN and CDR2 SYDVKM. The CDR3 sequence is CASSLFTGTGNTGELFF. DNA of the CDR3: TGTGCCAGCAGTTTATTTACCGGGACTGGAAACACCGGGGAGCTGTTTTTT.

V gene TRBV5-1 combines with J gene TRBJ2-3; TRBD2 aligns across 11 bases. V shed 2 bases, J shed 5 bases, and the junction held 7 bases outside the gene matches. The CDR3 has 16 amino acids. The germline V gene encodes CDR1 SGHRS and CDR2 YFSETQ. In nucleotides, the CDR3 is TGCGCCAGCAGCTTAGAGGGACTAGCGGAAAAAGATACGCAGTATTTT. This translates into CASSLEGLAEKDTQYF.

The genes are TRBV14 and TRBJ1-3; D perhaps matches TRBD1 (5 bases). The germline CDR1 and CDR2 sequences are SGHDN and FVKESK. This CDR3 is 18 amino acids long. The ends were cut back, 1 base at V and 0 bases at J, with 16 bases in the middle. The CDR3 region is CASSQVTRGSSSGNTIYF. DNA for the CDR3: TGTGCCAGCAGCCAAGTTACGCGGGGGAGTTCCTCTGGAAACACCATATATTTT.

V gene TRBV4-1 combines with J gene TRBJ2-7; TRBD2 matches at 12 bases. The CDR3 has 18 amino acids. Germline CDR1 and CDR2: MGHRA and YSYEKL. J gave up 1 base and V 3 bases, and 10 bases lay outside the gene matches. The CDR3 region has the DNA TGCGCCAGCAGCCACCCAAATAAGACTAGCGGGGGTTCCTACGAGCAGTACTTC. Amino acids: CASSHPNKTSGGSYEQYF.

The chain has TRBV18 and TRBJ1-2; D is possibly TRBD1 (5 bases). Germline lookup yields CDR1 KGHSH and CDR2 LQKENI. This CDR3 region has 14 residues. The V end lost 4 bases, the J end lost 2 bases, and 11 bases lay between the germline ends. CDR3 bases: TGTGCCAGCTCACGTGAAGCAGGGAACTATGGCTACACCTTC. It specifies CASSREAGNYGYTF.